This T cell receptor (beta chain) was found in a study of tumor and adjacent non-tumor tissue in lung cancer. Study information: The patients, roughly 9 men and roughly 5 women, were about 31 to 76 with stage I to III disease.

Concerning this clonotype: It is likely a read error, because the conserved phenylalanine at the end of the CDR3 is missing.

Germline-derived CDR1 and CDR2 are SGHAT and FQNNGV. This CDR3 is 13 amino acids long. J was trimmed by 6 bases and V by 5 bases; bases with no gene match: 4. Three rounds of nested PCR, following a modified ARM-PCR protocol, produced the TCRbeta library. TCRdb reprocessed the multiplex PCR reads via MiXCR and lists one record per CDR3 protein. The sample holds 200,000 to 250,000 distinct CDR3 sequences; approximately 74% are singletons and the top ten take about 23%. RNA was extracted from bulk tissue without any cell sorting. The receptor was derived from a man aged 60 to 69 with non-small cell lung cancer. The rearrangement joins TRBV11-2 to TRBJ1-5; the match to TRBD1 covers 7 bases. The source material was lung tumor tissue. CDR3 loop: CASSSRQGQPQHS. The CDR3 bases are TGTGCCAGCAGCAGTAGACAGGGTCAGCCCCAGCATTCC.